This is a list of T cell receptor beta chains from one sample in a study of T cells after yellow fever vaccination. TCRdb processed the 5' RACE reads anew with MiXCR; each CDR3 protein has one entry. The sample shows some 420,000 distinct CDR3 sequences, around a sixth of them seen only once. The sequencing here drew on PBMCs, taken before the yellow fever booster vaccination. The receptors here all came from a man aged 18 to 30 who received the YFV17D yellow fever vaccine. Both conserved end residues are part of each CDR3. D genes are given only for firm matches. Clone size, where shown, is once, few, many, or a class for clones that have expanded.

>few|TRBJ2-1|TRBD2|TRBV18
TGTGCCAGCTCACCCCGGGAGGCTACTGAGCAGTTCTTC
CASSPREATEQFF
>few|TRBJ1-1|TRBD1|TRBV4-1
TGCGCCAGCAGCCGAGACAGGGGAGGAATGGCTGAAGCTTTCTTT
CASSRDRGGMAEAFF
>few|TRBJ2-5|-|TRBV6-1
TGTGCCAGTATGCCAGCGAACCCAGGGATTTCGGGGACCCAGTACTTC
CASMPANPGISGTQYF
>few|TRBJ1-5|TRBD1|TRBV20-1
TGCAGTGCTAGAAGGGCTGACAGGGAGGGCAATCAGCCCCAGCATTTT
CSARRADREGNQPQHF
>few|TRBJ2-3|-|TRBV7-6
TGTGCCAGCAGCTTAAATGGGGCGAGCACAGATACGCAGTATTTT
CASSLNGASTDTQYF
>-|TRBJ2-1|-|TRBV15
TGTGCCACCAGCCCCCATCGGAATGAGCAGTTCTTC
CATSPHRNEQFF
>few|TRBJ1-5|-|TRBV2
TGTGCCAGCAAGGCCCAAGGGAGCAATCAGCCCCAGCATTTT
CASKAQGSNQPQHF
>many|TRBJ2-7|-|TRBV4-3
TGCGCCAGCAGCACCCTCTCCTACGAGCAGTACTTC
CASSTLSYEQYF
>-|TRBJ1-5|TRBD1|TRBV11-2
TGTGCCAGCAGCTGGGGGACAGGGGGCGATCAGCCCCAGCATTTT
CASSWGTGGDQPQHF
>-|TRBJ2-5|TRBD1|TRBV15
TGTGCCACCAGCAGAGATGGGACAGGGAAGCCGGAGACCCAGTACTTC
CATSRDGTGKPETQYF
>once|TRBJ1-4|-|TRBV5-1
TGCGCCAGCAGCTTTAGGACGGCGGGTCTGAAAAAACTGTTTTTT
CASSFRTAGLKKLFF
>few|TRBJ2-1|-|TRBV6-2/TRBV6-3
TGTGCCAGCAGGGGAGTGGTTGAGCAGTTCTTC
CASRGVVEQFF
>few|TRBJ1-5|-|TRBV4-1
TGCGCCAGCAGCCAGGGTAACAATCAGCCCCAGCATTTT
CASSQGNNQPQHF
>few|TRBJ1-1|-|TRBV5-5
TGTGCCAGCAGCTTGGCCCCAGGCTTCACTGAAGCTTTCTTT
CASSLAPGFTEAFF
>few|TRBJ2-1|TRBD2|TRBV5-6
TGTGCCAGCACCCGGACTAGCGGGGGGCATACCTACAATGAGCAGTTCTTC
CASTRTSGGHTYNEQFF
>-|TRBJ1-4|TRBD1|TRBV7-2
TGTGCCAGCAGCACACAGGGGTCCCATAATGAAAAACTGTTTTTT
CASSTQGSHNEKLFF
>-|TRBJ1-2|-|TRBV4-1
TGCGCCAGCAGCCCCTACGCATCAGGGAACTATGGCTACACCTTC
CASSPYASGNYGYTF
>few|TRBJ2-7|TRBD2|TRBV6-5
TGTGCCAGCAGTTACGGAGCGGGGGGTTCCTACGAGCAGTACTTC
CASSYGAGGSYEQYF
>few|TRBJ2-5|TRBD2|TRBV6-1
TGTGCCAGCAGTGTGCTAGCGGGGGAACAAGAGACCCAGTACTTC
CASSVLAGEQETQYF
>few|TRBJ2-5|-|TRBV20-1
TGCAGTGCTAGAGATGGCTCTAGCGAGGAGACCCAGTACTTC
CSARDGSSEETQYF
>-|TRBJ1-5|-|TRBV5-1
TGCGCCAGCAGCTTGTGGGGCGAGGAGAATCAGCCCCAGCATTTT
CASSLWGEENQPQHF
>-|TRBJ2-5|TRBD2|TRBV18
TGTGCCAGCTCACCGTCTCTAGCGGGAAACCAAGAGACCCAGTACTTC
CASSPSLAGNQETQYF
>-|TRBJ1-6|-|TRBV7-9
TGTGCCAGCAGCTTAGTTAGGGGCTATTCACCCCTCCACTTT
CASSLVRGYSPLHF
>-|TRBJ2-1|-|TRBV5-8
TGTGCCAGCAGCTTGATGATGGTTAGCCGCAATGAGCAGTTCTTC
CASSLMMVSRNEQFF
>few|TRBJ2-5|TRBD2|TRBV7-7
TGTGCCAGCAGCGGCAGCGGGGGGGAGACCCAGTACTTC
CASSGSGGETQYF
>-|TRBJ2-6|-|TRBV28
TGTGCCAGCAGACGGGCAGGGGATGGGGCCAACGTCCTGACTTTC
CASRRAGDGANVLTF
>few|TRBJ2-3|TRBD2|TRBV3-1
TGTGCCAGCAGCCCCGGGACTAGCGGGGGGGCCAAGTATTTT
CASSPGTSGGAKYF
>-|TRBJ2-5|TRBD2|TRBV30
TGTGCCTGGAGTGGGGGGGGAACCCAAGAAACCCAGTACTTC
CAWSGGGTQETQYF
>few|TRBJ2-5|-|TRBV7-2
TGTGCCAGCAGCTTTACCAGGAGAGAGACCCAGTACTTC
CASSFTRRETQYF
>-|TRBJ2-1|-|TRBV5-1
TGCGCCAGCAGCTTGGAAGGACACTTACACAGCTACAATGAGCAGTTCTTC
CASSLEGHLHSYNEQFF
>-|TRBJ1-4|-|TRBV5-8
TGTGCCAGCAGCTTGGTGCGGCAGGGAAGCGAAAAACTGTTTTTT
CASSLVRQGSEKLFF
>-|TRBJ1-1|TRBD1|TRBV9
TGTGCCAGCAGCGTAAGTGAAGGACAGGGCAATGAAGCTTTCTTT
CASSVSEGQGNEAFF
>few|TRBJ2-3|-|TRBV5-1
TGCGCCAGCAGCTTGGCAGACCCAGATACGCAGTATTTT
CASSLADPDTQYF
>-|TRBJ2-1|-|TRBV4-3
TGCGCCAGCAGCCAATGGGGACCTTACAATGAGCAGTTCTTC
CASSQWGPYNEQFF
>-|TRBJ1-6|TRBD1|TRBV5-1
TGCGCCAGCAGCAGGTTCGACAGGGAGGCATCACCCCTCCACTTT
CASSRFDREASPLHF
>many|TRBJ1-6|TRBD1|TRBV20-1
TGCAGTGCTCCCGGGACAGCTAATTCACCCCTCCACTTT
CSAPGTANSPLHF
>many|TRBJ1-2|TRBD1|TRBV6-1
TGTGCCAGCAGTCTCCTGGGACAGGCGGCTGGGAGCTACACCTTC
CASSLLGQAAGSYTF
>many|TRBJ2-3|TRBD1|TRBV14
TGTGCCAGCAGCCAAGTTGGCCTCCGGGACAGGGGCGCAGATACGCAGTATTTT
CASSQVGLRDRGADTQYF
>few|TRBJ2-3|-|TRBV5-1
TGCGCCAGCAGCATAGCCCCCACAACCACAGATACGCAGTATTTT
CASSIAPTTTDTQYF
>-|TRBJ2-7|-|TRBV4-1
TGCGCCAGCAGCCAAGATGCGGGTGGAGGACAGTTATTCTACGAGCAGTACTTC
CASSQDAGGGQLFYEQYF
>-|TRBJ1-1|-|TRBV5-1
TGCGCCAGCTGCTTGGGCGCAGAGGGCTTAGCTTTCTTT
CASCLGAEGLAFF
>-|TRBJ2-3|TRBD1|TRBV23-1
TGCGCCAGCAGTCAGTGCCCGGGACAGGGGTTAAGCACAGATACGCAGTATTTT
CASSQCPGQGLSTDTQYF
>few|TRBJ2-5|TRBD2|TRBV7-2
TGTGCCAGCAGCCGCGGGGGAGCGGGAGGGGAGACCCAGTACTTC
CASSRGGAGGETQYF
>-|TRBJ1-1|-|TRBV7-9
TGTGCCAGCAGCTTAGAGAGTAGCACTGAAGCTTTCTTT
CASSLESSTEAFF
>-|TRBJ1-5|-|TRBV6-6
TGTGCCAGCAGTGCACGACAGGAAAATCAGCCCCAGCATTTT
CASSARQENQPQHF
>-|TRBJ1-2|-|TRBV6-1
TGTGCCACGGAAGAACAGGGAATCTATGGCTACACCTTC
CATEEQGIYGYTF
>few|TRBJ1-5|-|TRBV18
TGTGCCAGCTCATTAACAAAGGATCAGCCCCAGCATTTT
CASSLTKDQPQHF
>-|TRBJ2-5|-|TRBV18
TGTGCCAGCTCACCCCAGCTCAATCAAGAGACCCAGTACTTC
CASSPQLNQETQYF
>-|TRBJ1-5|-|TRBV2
TGTGCCAGCAGTGACCCGAATCAGCCCCAGCATTTT
CASSDPNQPQHF
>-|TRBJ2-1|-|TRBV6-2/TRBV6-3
TGTGCCAGCAGTTACTCGGACAGCTACAATGAGCAGTTCTTC
CASSYSDSYNEQFF
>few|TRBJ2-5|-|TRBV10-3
TGTGCCATCAGGGCCGGGACTGCCCAAGAGACCCAGTACTTC
CAIRAGTAQETQYF